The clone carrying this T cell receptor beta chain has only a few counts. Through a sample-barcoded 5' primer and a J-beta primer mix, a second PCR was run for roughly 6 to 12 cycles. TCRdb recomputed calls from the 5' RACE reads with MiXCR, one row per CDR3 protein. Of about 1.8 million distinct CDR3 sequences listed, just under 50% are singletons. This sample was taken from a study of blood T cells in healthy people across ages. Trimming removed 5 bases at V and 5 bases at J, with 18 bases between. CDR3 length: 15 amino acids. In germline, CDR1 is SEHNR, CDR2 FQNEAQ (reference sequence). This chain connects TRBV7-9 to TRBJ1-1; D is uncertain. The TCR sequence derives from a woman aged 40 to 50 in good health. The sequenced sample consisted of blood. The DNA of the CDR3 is TGTGCCAGCAGCCCTCTCACGGGTACGGGGACTGAAGCTTTCTTT. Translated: CASSPLTGTGTEAFF. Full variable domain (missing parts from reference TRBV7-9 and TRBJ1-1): DTGVSQNPRHKITKRGQNVTFRCDPISEHNRLYWYRQTLGQGPEFLTYFQNEAQLEKSRLLSDRFSAERPKGSFSTLEIQRTEQGDSAMYLCASSPLTGTGTEAFFGQGTRLTVV.